The present entry profiles one T cell receptor (beta chain) with its context. Its target is not known. This sample is drawn from a study of cytomegalovirus exposure and HLA in healthy donors. Amplification used 60 Vbeta primers and 13 Jbeta primers. The repertoire was sequenced with immunoSEQ multiplex PCR; TCRdb's copy has only in-frame clones and lacks some. The repertoire consists of approximately 88,000 clones, with approximately 64% occurring once and the leading ten covering under 4%. This CDR3 contains 14 residues. V was clipped by 4 bases and J by 3 bases; unmatched bases: 6. CDR1 is SGHDT and CDR2 is YYEEEE in the germline V gene. Regarding the study as a whole: Later analysis demonstrated an association between a missense DCLRE1C variant and TCR beta V- and J-gene trimming. Relative to equally common others, HLA-associated TCR beta chains showed greater clonal expansion in a later analysis.

Material: PBMCs. This TCR was recovered from a man aged 55-75 years in good health and CMV-seronegative. The chain couples TRBV5-6 to TRBJ1-2; 7 nucleotides align to TRBD1. In DNA, the CDR3 is TGTGCCAGCAGCGCCGGACAGGCAGACTATGGCTACACCTTC. Protein product: CASSAGQADYGYTF.